The 24 T cell receptor beta chains presented below share a single source sample, sequenced in a study of blood T cell repertoires in COVID-19. The repertoire was sequenced with immunoSEQ multiplex PCR; TCRdb's copy has only in-frame clones and lacks some. The data show 200,000 to 250,000 clones, about 93% seen once. The sample consisted of peripheral blood. The receptors shown here come from a man in his thirties or forties with COVID-19, enrolled during active disease.

The rearrangement uses TRBV5-1 and TRBJ2-7; unclear D gene. CDR1 and CDR2 from the germline V gene are SGHRS and YFSETQ. V lost 0 bases and J lost 4, with 14 bases in between. The length of the CDR3 is 15 residues. The CDR3 loop reads CASSLGFGDRYEQYF. The CDR3 nucleotides are TGCGCCAGCAGCTTGGGTTTCGGAGACCGTTACGAGCAGTACTTC.

This chain links TRBV7-2 with TRBJ2-6, with TRBD1 matching 7 bases. Germline V gene sequence: CDR1 SGHTA, CDR2 FQGNSA. V lost 0 bases and J lost 4; bases outside the gene matches: 9. The CDR3 contains 18 residues. The CDR3 loop is CASSLAFGRGTGANVLTF. DNA of the CDR3: TGTGCCAGCAGCTTAGCGTTCGGCAGGGGGACGGGGGCCAACGTCCTGACTTTC. The full variable domain, its missing parts supplied by reference TRBV7-2 and TRBJ2-6, is GAGVSQSPSNKVTEKGKDVELRCDPISGHTALYWYRQSLGQGLEFLIYFQGNSAPDKSGLPSDRFSAERTGGSVSTLTIQRTQQEDSAVYLCASSLAFGRGTGANVLTFGAGSRLTVL.

In its sample, this clone was seen once. The chain couples TRBV18 to TRBJ1-2; D unclear. V shed 4 bases and J shed 4 bases, with 7 bases lying between them. The germline CDR1 and CDR2 sequences are KGHSH and LQKENI. The CDR3 length is 12 residues. CDR3 coding DNA: TGTGCCAGCTCACAGGGAGCCTATGGCTACACCTTC. Its translation is CASSQGAYGYTF.

The V call is TRBV11-2, the J call TRBJ1-6; TRBD1 aligns across 9 bases. This CDR3 spans 19 amino acids. V lost 0 bases, J lost 1 base, and 7 bases stayed unmatched. Germline CDR1 and CDR2: SGHAT and FQNNGV. The CDR3 loop is CASSLDRRDRASYNSPLHF. CDR3 nucleotides: TGTGCCAGCAGCTTAGACAGAAGGGACAGGGCTTCCTATAATTCACCCCTCCACTTT.

The chain is built from TRBV6-5 and TRBJ1-1, with 7 nucleotides matching TRBD1. CDR1 and CDR2 from the germline V gene are MNHEY and SVGAGI. The length of the CDR3 is 12 residues. Trimming at V came to 10 bases and at J to 11 bases, leaving 13 bases not matched to a gene. In DNA, the CDR3 is TGTGCCATCATCGGACAGGCACCCGAGGCTTTCTTT. Translating gives CAIIGQAPEAFF.

The chain uses TRBV5-4 and TRBJ1-1; the D is unclear. The CDR3 runs to 15 residues. Germline loops: CDR1 SGHNT, CDR2 YYREEE (reference sequence). The V end lost 3 bases, the J end lost 6 bases, and 18 bases lay between the germline ends. CDR3 sequence: CASSSDPAASAEAFF. The DNA for the CDR3 is TGTGCCAGCAGCTCAGACCCGGCAGCAAGCGCTGAAGCTTTCTTT.

This clone showed up just a few times. V usage is TRBV6-5 and J usage is TRBJ1-2; 7 nucleotides align to TRBD1. With 6 bases clipped from V and 7 bases from J, the junction kept 8 bases outside the gene matches. The V gene's germline CDR1 is MNHEY and CDR2 SVGAGI. The CDR3 has 13 residues. The CDR3 sequence: CASRPGEGAGYTF. The CDR3 nucleotides read TGTGCCAGCAGACCCGGTGAGGGGGCTGGCTACACCTTC.

The chain is built from TRBV11-2 and TRBJ1-6; 10 bases are shared with TRBD1. This CDR3 is 17 amino acids long. The V gene's germline CDR1 is SGHAT and CDR2 FQNNGV. Unmatched junction bases numbered 4, after V lost 5 bases and J lost 0 bases. CDR3 nucleotide sequence: TGTGCCAGCAGCCGGTGGACAGGGGGCTCCTATAATTCACCCCTCCACTTT. Amino acid sequence: CASSRWTGGSYNSPLHF.

This clone showed up just a few times. The chain links TRBV5-1 to TRBJ1-6, with a weak D call TRBD1 (5 bases). The V gene's germline CDR1 is SGHRS and CDR2 YFSETQ. Trimming stripped 0 bases from V and 7 bases from J, with 11 bases between. This CDR3 comprises 15 residues. The DNA of the CDR3 is TGCGCCAGCAGCTTGGATGGGGCTAGAAATTCACCCCTCCACTTT. Translation gives CASSLDGARNSPLHF.

This chain uses TRBV6-5 with TRBJ1-1; perhaps TRBD1 as D (6 bases). Trimming took 5 bases from V and 6 from J, leaving 19 bases between them. This CDR3 contains 15 residues. Germline V gives CDR1 MNHEY, CDR2 SVGAGI. This CDR3 reads CASSLPTTGTAEAFF. The DNA for the CDR3 is TGTGCCAGCAGTCTTCCGACTACAGGGACGGCTGAAGCTTTCTTT.

This chain connects TRBV7-9 to TRBJ2-7, with 8 nucleotides matching TRBD2. The CDR3 covers 14 residues. Germline V CDR1 and CDR2: SEHNR, FQNEAQ (reference sequence). Germline trimming cut 5 bases from V and 6 bases from J; bases unmatched to any gene: 9. The CDR3 coding sequence is TGTGCCAGCAGCCCAGCCGGGGGGGCCGCCGAGCAGTACTTC. Its translation is CASSPAGGAAEQYF.

This chain links TRBV19 with TRBJ2-1; D not certain. The length of the CDR3 is 13 residues. Germline CDR1 and CDR2: LNHDA and SQIVND (reference sequence). Trimming cost V 3 bases and J 4 bases, with 7 bases left between them. This CDR3 is CASSIRLYNEQFF. The CDR3 DNA reads as TGTGCCAGTAGTATTCGTCTGTACAATGAGCAGTTCTTC.

The V gene is TRBV7-6, the J gene TRBJ1-6; D is possibly TRBD1 (6 bases). CDR3 length: 14 amino acids. The germline V gene has CDR1 SGHVS and CDR2 FNYEAQ. Trimming left V 4 bases short and J 8 bases short, with 12 bases between. CDR3 residues: CASSSGQLHSPLHF. CDR3 bases: TGTGCCAGCAGCTCCGGACAGTTACATTCACCCCTCCACTTT.

J is TRBJ2-1 and V is TRBV10-2; 9 bases align to TRBD1. CDR3 length: 16 residues. Germline lookup yields CDR1 WSHSY and CDR2 SAAADI. V lost 6 bases, J lost 0 bases, and 6 bases stayed unmatched. This CDR3 reads CASRSGTGSSYNEQFF. The CDR3 DNA is TGCGCCAGCAGGTCCGGGACAGGGAGCTCCTACAATGAGCAGTTCTTC.

The chain is built from TRBV19 and TRBJ1-6; D might be TRBD1 (5 bases). The length of the CDR3 is 13 residues. Germline values: CDR1 LNHDA, CDR2 SQIVND (reference sequence). Between the trimmed V and J ends, which lost 4 bases and 9 bases, there was a span of 10 bases. CDR3: CASSRTPVSPLHF. Written as DNA, the CDR3 is TGTGCCAGTAGTAGGACACCAGTTTCACCCCTCCACTTT.

The chain combines TRBV5-6 with TRBJ2-3; 7 bases are shared with TRBD2. The CDR3 sequence is 14 residues long. The germline V gene encodes CDR1 SGHDT and CDR2 YYEEEE. V lost 5 bases to trimming and J lost 3 bases; unmatched junction nucleotides: 6. This CDR3 is CASSQGLVTDTQYF. CDR3 DNA: TGTGCCAGCAGTCAAGGACTAGTAACAGATACGCAGTATTTT.

This clone was detected a few times. The chain joins TRBV2 to TRBJ1-5, with D perhaps matching TRBD1 (5 bases). Trimming cost V 1 base and J 4 bases, with 11 bases left between them. The CDR3 is 15 amino acids. Per the germline V gene, CDR1 is SNHLY and CDR2 is FYNNEI. CDR3 DNA: TGTGCCAGCAGTGAAGGTAAACAGGATAATCAGCCCCAGCATTTT. Translated: CASSEGKQDNQPQHF.

The chain recombines TRBV19 with TRBJ2-1, with a possible D match to TRBD1 (5 bases). This CDR3 region has 12 residues. The germline gives CDR1 LNHDA, CDR2 SQIVND (reference sequence). Trimming cost V 7 bases and J 10 bases, with 14 bases left between them. CDR3 DNA sequence: TGTGCCAGTAATCCAGGGCTGGGAGAGCAGTTCTTC. Translated: CASNPGLGEQFF. Complete variable domain (other parts from reference TRBV19 and TRBJ2-1): DGGITQSPKYLFRKEGQNVTLSCEQNLNHDAMYWYRQDPGQGLRLIYYSQIVNDFQKGDIAEGYSVSREKKESFPLTVTSAQKNPTAFYLCASNPGLGEQFFGPGTRLTVL.

J is TRBJ1-2 and V is TRBV18, with 7 bases matching TRBD1. The CDR3 length is 14 residues. Germline-derived CDR1 and CDR2 are KGHSH and LQKENI. With 2 bases clipped from V and 4 bases from J, the junction kept 4 bases outside the gene matches. For the CDR3, the DNA is TGTGCCAGCTCACCAGGCGACAGGGCCTATGGCTACACCTTC. It is translated as CASSPGDRAYGYTF.

This chain links TRBV18 with TRBJ1-4, with D unresolved. From germline, CDR1 is KGHSH and CDR2 LQKENI. This CDR3 is built from 16 residues. Between the trimmed V and J ends, which lost 1 base and 1 base, there was a span of 10 bases. The CDR3 nucleotides are TGTGCCAGCTCACCACGATACGTAGAAACTAATGAAAAACTGTTTTTT. Residues: CASSPRYVETNEKLFF.

The rearrangement uses TRBV3-1 (or the pseudogene TRBV3-2) and TRBJ2-4; D not resolved. V lost 0 bases and J 0 bases, leaving 9 bases between the germline ends. Germline V gives CDR1 LGHDT, CDR2 YNNKEL (reference sequence). The CDR3 is 16 amino acids. This chain's CDR3 is CASSQEYSLAKNIQYF. CDR3 sequence (DNA): TGTGCCAGCAGCCAAGAGTACAGTCTAGCCAAAAACATTCAGTACTTC.

V and J are TRBV10-3 and TRBJ1-1; weak D call: TRBD1 (6 bases). V was pared by 9 bases and J by 1 base, with 15 bases between. The CDR3 consists of 14 residues. From germline, CDR1 is ENHRY and CDR2 SYGVKD. CDR3 sequence (DNA): TGTGCCATTCAACCGGGACAAACGAACACTGAAGCTTTCTTT. Translation: CAIQPGQTNTEAFF.

The V call is TRBV5-6, the J call TRBJ2-7; 7 bases match TRBD1. V was clipped by 3 bases and J by 0 bases; unmatched bases: 12. CDR1 is SGHDT, CDR2 YYEEEE, per germline. This CDR3 has 17 residues. DNA for the CDR3: TGTGCCAGCAGCTCCATTTCCGGGACAGCGAGCTCCTACGAGCAGTACTTC. Encoded protein: CASSSISGTASSYEQYF.

This chain uses TRBV11-2 with TRBJ1-5; no definite D call. CDR1 is SGHAT and CDR2 is FQNNGV in the germline V gene. Trimming took off 6 bases at V and 3 bases at J, with 12 bases between the two ends. CDR3 length equals 14 residues. The CDR3 sequence: CASSRSGFNQPQHF. The CDR3 nucleotides read TGTGCCAGCAGTCGGTCGGGGTTCAATCAGCCCCAGCATTTT.